Following are 20 T cell receptor beta chains from one sample sequenced in a study of blood T cell repertoires in COVID-19. This table comes from immunoSEQ multiplex PCR, and its TCRdb copy is limited to in-frame clones, with some not included. This table holds about 410,000 clones, around 86% found once. The sequencing sample was made of peripheral blood. These receptors were obtained from a woman in her twenties or thirties with active or convalescent COVID-19.

This clone was counted between two and nine times. CDR3 DNA sequence: TGTGCCAGCAGGGAGACTAGCGGGGGGGCGAATGAGCAGTTCTTC. Residues: CASRETSGGANEQFF. The rearrangement links TRBV2 to TRBJ2-1; TRBD2 agrees at 14 bases. The V gene end was trimmed by 6 bases and the J gene end by 7 bases; junction bases not matched to a gene: 5. CDR1 SNHLY and CDR2 FYNNEI come from the germline V gene. The CDR3 contains 15 residues.

The chain uses TRBV7-7 and TRBJ2-7; 8 nucleotides line up with TRBD1. Germline CDR1 and CDR2: SSHAT and FNYEAQ (reference sequence). V dropped 1 base and J dropped 1; count of bases not matched to a gene: 3. The CDR3 totals 15 residues. The CDR3 nucleotides are TGTGCCAGCAGCTTAGGGACAGGGAAATCCTACGAGCAGTACTTC. Translated, it gives CASSLGTGKSYEQYF.

Only a few counts were recorded for this clone. The chain employs TRBV7-9 and TRBJ1-2; no definite D call. Germline CDR1 is SEHNR and CDR2 is FQNEAQ (reference sequence). V was pared by 0 bases and J by 0 bases, with 11 bases between. The length of the CDR3 is 16 residues. CDR3 in DNA: TGTGCCAGCAGCTTAGCGTCGGAGAGCACTAACTATGGCTACACCTTC. As protein: CASSLASESTNYGYTF.

V gene TRBV27 combines with J gene TRBJ2-1; D uncertain. Per the germline V gene, CDR1 is MNHEY and CDR2 is SMNVEV (reference sequence). Trimming took off 2 bases at V and 4 bases at J, with 6 bases between the two ends. The CDR3 spans 13 residues. Here the CDR3 reads CASSLAFYNEQFF. In nucleotides, the CDR3 is TGTGCCAGCAGTTTAGCGTTTTACAATGAGCAGTTCTTC.

The chain couples TRBV13 to TRBJ2-1, with TRBD1 as a possible D gene (6 bases). Per germline, CDR1 PRHDT and CDR2 FYEKMQ (reference sequence). V lost 4 bases to trimming and J lost 4 bases, with 14 bases between them. This CDR3 region has 15 residues. In DNA, the CDR3 is TGTGCCAGCAGCTCCGCAGGGGAGACGTACAATGAGCAGTTCTTC. Its protein is CASSSAGETYNEQFF.

The CDR3 is CASSFMGTRGSYNEQFF. In DNA, the CDR3 is TGTGCCAGCAGCTTCATGGGGACTAGAGGCTCCTACAATGAGCAGTTCTTC. The V gene is TRBV11-2, the J gene TRBJ2-1, with TRBD2 matching 8 bases. This CDR3 is built from 17 residues. Germline trimming cut 3 bases from V and 0 bases from J; bases unmatched to any gene: 7. The germline V gene has CDR1 SGHAT and CDR2 FQNNGV.

This clone turned up a few times. The genes are TRBV5-4 and TRBJ2-3; 8 bases map to TRBD2. The germline CDR1 and CDR2 sequences are SGHNT and YYREEE (reference sequence). J lost 5 bases, V lost 1 base, and 6 bases had no gene match. CDR3 length equals 15 residues. The CDR3 DNA follows: TGTGCCAGCAGCTTGAGCGGGAGAGGTCGAGATACGCAGTATTTT. Amino acids: CASSLSGRGRDTQYF. Complete variable domain (other parts from reference TRBV5-4 and TRBJ2-3): ETGVTQSPTHLIKTRGQQVTLRCSSQSGHNTVSWYQQALGQGPQFIFQYYREEENGRGNFPPRFSGLQFPNYSSELNVNALELDDSALYLCASSLSGRGRDTQYFGPGTRLTVL.

The chain joins TRBV7-9 to TRBJ1-2; D unresolved. Between the trimmed V and J ends, which lost 2 bases and 0 bases, there was a span of 16 bases. Germline V gene sequence: CDR1 SEHNR, CDR2 FQNEAQ (reference sequence). The CDR3 has 17 amino acids. CDR3 sequence (DNA): TGTGCCAGCAGCTTATCACTGGTGCGGCTATCTAACTATGGCTACACCTTC. Residues: CASSLSLVRLSNYGYTF.

The chain carries TRBV7-9 and TRBJ2-1, with a tentative D call TRBD1 (6 bases). V lost 5 bases, J lost 9 bases, and 20 bases lay in between. Germline CDR1 reads SEHNR; CDR2 reads FQNEAQ (reference sequence). The CDR3 sequence is 15 residues long. The CDR3 loop is CASSLDSPQGGEQFF. As DNA, the CDR3 is TGTGCCAGCAGCCTGGACAGCCCCCAGGGTGGTGAGCAGTTCTTC.

The chain combines TRBV10-3 with TRBJ2-7; tentatively, D is TRBD2 (6 bases). The CDR3 length is 14 residues. CDR1 and CDR2 from the germline V gene are ENHRY and SYGVKD. The V gene lost 2 bases and the J gene lost 3 bases, with 11 bases spanning the gap. CDR3 region: CAISEGGLNYEQYF. CDR3 nucleotide sequence: TGTGCCATCAGTGAGGGGGGGTTGAACTACGAGCAGTACTTC.

The chain recombines TRBV13 with TRBJ2-1, with 16 nucleotides matching TRBD2. V lost 5 bases to trimming and J lost 2 bases; unmatched junction nucleotides: 6. Germline CDR1 reads PRHDT; CDR2 reads FYEKMQ (reference sequence). This CDR3 is 18 amino acids long. Here the CDR3 DNA reads TGTGCCAGCAGCCCCGGGACTAGCGGGGGGGCCGCCTACAATGAGCAGTTCTTC. Protein sequence: CASSPGTSGGAAYNEQFF.

The chain uses TRBV5-1 and TRBJ2-5; 11 bases are a match to TRBD2. From germline, CDR1 is SGHRS and CDR2 YFSETQ. CDR3 length equals 15 residues. V dropped 4 bases and J dropped 4; count of bases not matched to a gene: 6. The CDR3 DNA is TGCGCCAGCAGCACACTAGCGGGGGAGGGAGAGACCCAGTACTTC. Protein product: CASSTLAGEGETQYF.

The chain uses TRBV7-2 and TRBJ1-5; 9 positions match TRBD1. The CDR3 length is 14 residues. J lost 6 bases, V lost 5 bases, and 5 bases had no gene match. Germline V gives CDR1 SGHTA, CDR2 FQGNSA. The CDR3 DNA sequence: TGTGCCAGCAGCGCCGGGACAGGGTTTCAGCCCCAGCATTTT. This codes for CASSAGTGFQPQHF.

J is TRBJ1-5 and V is TRBV30, with D possibly TRBD1 on 6 matching bases. The CDR3 is 14 amino acids. CDR1 and CDR2 from the germline V gene are GTSNPN and SVGIG (reference sequence). Trimming pared 3 bases from V and 6 bases from J, leaving 15 bases between. The CDR3 loop reads CAWRPRGGIQPQHF. The CDR3 DNA reads as TGTGCCTGGAGGCCGAGGGGGGGGATTCAGCCCCAGCATTTT.

The chain recombines TRBV7-9 with TRBJ2-1, with TRBD2 as a possible D gene (5 bases). V lost 2 bases to trimming and J lost 9 bases, with 20 bases between them. Germline V gene data show CDR1 as SEHNR and CDR2 as FQNEAQ (reference sequence). The length of the CDR3 is 16 residues. CDR3 in DNA: TGTGCCAGCAGCTTATCCCCCGGGGTTTTCGTTGGTGAGCAGTTCTTC. Translating it yields CASSLSPGVFVGEQFF.

This clone turned up a few times. The CDR3 sequence: CASSLHSPEAFF. The DNA of the CDR3 is TGTGCCAGCAGCTTACACTCCCCTGAAGCTTTCTTT. The chain recombines TRBV7-9 with TRBJ1-1; no firm D call. Germline lookup yields CDR1 SEHNR and CDR2 FQNEAQ (reference sequence). The CDR3 covers 12 residues. V lost 2 bases and J 6 bases, leaving 7 bases between the germline ends.

This chain connects TRBV7-9 to TRBJ2-3, with TRBD2 identical over 7 bases. The CDR3 spans 15 residues. V shed 4 bases, J shed 2 bases, and the junction held 6 bases outside the gene matches. CDR1 and CDR2 (germline): SEHNR, FQNEAQ (reference sequence). The CDR3 coding sequence is TGTGCCAGCAGCTCCATAGCGGGTAACACAGATACGCAGTATTTT. It yields the protein CASSSIAGNTDTQYF.

This clone was seen a few times. The chain uses TRBV11-2 and TRBJ1-5; 8 bases agree with TRBD1. J lost 4 bases, V lost 5 bases, and 7 bases had no gene match. There are 15 residues in the CDR3. The V gene's germline CDR1 is SGHAT and CDR2 FQNNGV. The CDR3 loop reads CASSPTGARNQPQHF. CDR3 DNA sequence: TGTGCCAGCAGCCCGACAGGGGCCAGAAATCAGCCCCAGCATTTT.

The V and J genes are TRBV13 and TRBJ1-3; TRBD1 matches 7 bases. The CDR3 is 14 amino acids. Germline V CDR1 and CDR2: PRHDT, FYEKMQ (reference sequence). Unmatched junction bases numbered 5, after V lost 5 bases and J lost 4 bases. The CDR3 region has the DNA TGTGCCAGCAGCCCAGGGACAGCAGGAAACACCATATATTTT. It specifies CASSPGTAGNTIYF.

This chain joins TRBV19 and TRBJ2-3, with TRBD2 matching 14 bases. Trimming at V came to 5 bases and at J to 5 bases, leaving 6 bases not matched to a gene. Germline loops: CDR1 LNHDA, CDR2 SQIVND (reference sequence). This CDR3 has 16 amino acids. The CDR3 DNA is TGTGCCAGTAGTCCCGGGACTAGCGGGAGAGAAGATACGCAGTATTTT. This codes for CASSPGTSGREDTQYF.